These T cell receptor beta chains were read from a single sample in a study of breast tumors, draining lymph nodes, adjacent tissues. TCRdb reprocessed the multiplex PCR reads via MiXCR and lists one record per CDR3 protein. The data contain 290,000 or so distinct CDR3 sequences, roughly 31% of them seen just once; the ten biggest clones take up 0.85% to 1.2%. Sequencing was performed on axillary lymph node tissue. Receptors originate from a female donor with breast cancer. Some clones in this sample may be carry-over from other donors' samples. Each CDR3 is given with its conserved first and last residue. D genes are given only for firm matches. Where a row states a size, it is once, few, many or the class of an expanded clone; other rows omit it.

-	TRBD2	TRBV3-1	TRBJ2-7	CASSLTSGKYEQYF	TGTGCCAGCAGCTTGACTAGCGGGAAGTACGAGCAGTACTTC
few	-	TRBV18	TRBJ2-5	CASSPGVQETQYF	TGTGCCAGCTCACCGGGAGTCCAAGAGACCCAGTACTTC
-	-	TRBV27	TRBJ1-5	CASRGGCGQPQHF	TGTGCCAGCCGGGGGGGGTGCGGTCAGCCCCAGCATTTT
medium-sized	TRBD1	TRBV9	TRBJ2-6	CASSVGTGTGANVLTF	TGTGCCAGCAGCGTCGGGACAGGCACCGGGGCCAACGTCCTGACTTTC
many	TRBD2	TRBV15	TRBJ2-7	CATSRDMGGLAAKLAIGTYEQYF	TGTGCCACCAGCAGAGATATGGGGGGACTAGCGGCTAAATTGGCTATTGGAACCTACGAGCAGTACTTC
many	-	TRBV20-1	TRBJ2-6	CSASRAGANVLTF	TGCAGTGCTAGTAGGGCTGGGGCCAACGTCCTGACTTTC
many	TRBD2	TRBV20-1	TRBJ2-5	CSAATGTTKLWGETQYF	TGCAGTGCGGCGACCGGGACTACAAAGTTGTGGGGAGAGACCCAGTACTTC
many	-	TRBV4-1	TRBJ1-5	CASSYLGQPQHF	TGCGCCAGCAGCTATTTGGGTCAGCCCCAGCATTTT
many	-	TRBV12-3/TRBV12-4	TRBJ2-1	CASTVEGFNHNEQFF	TGTGCCAGCACGGTGGAGGGTTTTAATCACAATGAGCAGTTCTTC
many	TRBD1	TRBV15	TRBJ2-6	CATSRPRDSLSSGANVLTF	TGTGCCACCAGCAGACCCCGGGACAGTTTAAGCTCTGGGGCCAACGTCCTGACTTTC
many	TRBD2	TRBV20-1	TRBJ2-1	CSAVRAGGDEQFF	TGCAGTGCGGTTAGGGCGGGGGGGGATGAGCAGTTCTTC
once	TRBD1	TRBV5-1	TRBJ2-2	CASSLEGQVPAELFF	TGCGCCAGCAGCTTGGAGGGACAGGTCCCCGCGGAGCTGTTTTTT
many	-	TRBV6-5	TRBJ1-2	CASRGRGINYGYTF	TGTGCCAGCAGAGGACGGGGGATTAACTATGGCTACACCTTC
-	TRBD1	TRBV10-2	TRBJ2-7	CASSPVGTDFYEQYF	TGTGCCAGCTCACCGGTCGGGACAGATTTTTACGAGCAGTACTTC
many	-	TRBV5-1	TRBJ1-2	CASSLEPLGGYTF	TGCGCCAGCAGCTTGGAGCCCCTAGGTGGCTACACCTTC
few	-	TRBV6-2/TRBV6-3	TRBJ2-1	CASSGKNEQFF	TGTGCCAGCAGTGGAAAGAATGAGCAGTTCTTC
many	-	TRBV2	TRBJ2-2	CASNPGSDGELFF	TGTGCCAGCAATCCCGGATCTGACGGGGAGCTGTTTTTT
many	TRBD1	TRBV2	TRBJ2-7	CASNTDRDRGSSYEQYF	TGTGCCAGCAACACCGACCGGGACAGGGGGAGCTCCTACGAGCAGTACTTC
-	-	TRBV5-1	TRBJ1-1	CASSGGMWTEAFF	TGCGCCAGCAGCGGAGGGATGTGGACTGAAGCTTTCTTT
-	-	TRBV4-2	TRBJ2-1	CASSQGTPKVGSYNEQFF	TGTGCCAGCAGCCAAGGCACGCCGAAGGTGGGTTCCTACAATGAGCAGTTCTTC
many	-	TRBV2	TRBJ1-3	CASSEGDGGLGNTIYF	TGTGCCAGCAGTGAAGGGGATGGGGGACTGGGAAACACCATATATTTT
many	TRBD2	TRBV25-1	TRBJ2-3	CASSEFAGTSGSHTDTQYF	TGTGCCAGCAGTGAATTCGCCGGGACTAGCGGAAGCCACACAGATACGCAGTATTTT
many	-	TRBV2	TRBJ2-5	CASRLQGLDQETQYF	TGTGCCAGCAGGTTACAGGGATTGGACCAAGAGACCCAGTACTTC
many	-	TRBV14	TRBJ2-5	CASSQEETQYF	TGTGCCAGCAGCCAAGAAGAGACCCAGTACTTC